This record looks at one T cell receptor beta chain sequence and its context. Profiled with immunoSEQ multiplex PCR; TCRdb holds only in-frame clones, not every one. Of over 150,000 clones listed, 88% are singletons. Participants were aged roughly 18 to 95 years, lived in some 23 US areas, and enrolled virtually. This sample was included in a study of blood T cell repertoires in COVID-19. Turning to the study itself: Sources were T cells, B-cell-depleted T cells, or PBMCs; the material itself was cDNA or gDNA.

V was trimmed by 3 bases and J by 7 bases, leaving 7 bases between them. The germline CDR1 and CDR2 sequences are KGHSH and LQKENI. The CDR3 totals 13 residues. This sequence joins TRBV18 and TRBJ1-6, with D possibly TRBD1 on 5 matching bases. This TCR derives from a woman aged 18-29 years who had recovered from COVID-19. Material: PBMCs or T cells enriched from blood (not recorded which). CDR3 residues: CASSPGGNSPLHF. DNA for the CDR3: TGTGCCAGCTCACCCGGGGGAAATTCACCCCTCCACTTT.